This paragraph covers one T cell receptor beta chain sequence. In the same sample, other DNA sequences code for this CDR3. Under the authors' procedure: Amplification with reference gene primers provided the estimates of nucleated cell counts. The assay was immunoSEQ multiplex PCR, and TCRdb's table has in-frame clones only and misses some. V, J and clone size were drawn from that table, and D and trimming were deduced from the DNA. This table has 150,000 or so clones, around 87% appearing once. The length of the CDR3 is 13 residues. The V end lost 0 bases, the J end lost 6 bases, and 8 bases lay between the germline ends. Germline CDR1 GTSNPN, CDR2 SVGIG (reference sequence). This sample is part of a study of blood T cell repertoires in COVID-19.

The sequence came from a woman aged 40 to 50 with acute or convalescent COVID-19. Sequenced sample: peripheral blood. The V and J genes are TRBV30 and TRBJ2-2; D remains unclear. The CDR3: CAWSVLLAGELFF. CDR3 nucleotides: TGTGCCTGGAGTGTACTACTGGCCGGGGAGCTGTTTTTT.